One and the same sample provided the 3 T cell receptor beta chains below, sequenced in a study of PD-1 blockade in classical Hodgkin lymphoma. The time point was: newly diagnosed, previously untreated cHL patient sample. By magnetic negative selection, CD4+ T cells were purified from thawed PBMCs. The table came from immunoSEQ multiplex PCR; TCRdb's copy has only in-frame clones and leaves some out. The top ten clones hold 1% to 1.5% of a sample with under 40,000 clones, 88% of them seen once. Sequenced: CD4+ T cells from blood. Every receptor here comes from a human donor with classical Hodgkin lymphoma.

This chain joins TRBV9 and TRBJ1-1; D unresolved. The V end lost 0 bases, the J end lost 2 bases, and 14 bases lay between the germline ends. Germline values: CDR1 SGDLS, CDR2 YYNGEE. This CDR3 region has 16 residues. CDR3 region: CASSVESARANTEAFF. The CDR3 coding sequence is TGTGCCAGCAGCGTAGAATCGGCCCGGGCTAACACTGAAGCTTTCTTT.

Written as DNA, the CDR3 is TGTGCCAGCAGTTTAGGGTTGAACACTGAAGCTTTCTTT. Its protein is CASSLGLNTEAFF. The rearrangement links TRBV28 to TRBJ1-1, with no clear D. V was trimmed by 2 bases and J by 0 bases, leaving 4 bases between them. Germline CDR1 MDHEN, CDR2 SYDVKM. The CDR3 covers 13 residues.

The chain links TRBV7-9 to TRBJ2-7; possible D gene TRBD1, 6 bases. Germline V lookup: CDR1 SEHNR, CDR2 FQNEAQ (reference sequence). The CDR3 runs 15 residues. Between the trimmed V and J ends, which lost 4 bases and 9 bases, there was a span of 22 bases. This CDR3 reads CASSSTDSLLRGQYV. CDR3 bases: TGTGCCAGCAGCTCTACGGACAGCCTTCTACGAGGGCAGTACGTC.